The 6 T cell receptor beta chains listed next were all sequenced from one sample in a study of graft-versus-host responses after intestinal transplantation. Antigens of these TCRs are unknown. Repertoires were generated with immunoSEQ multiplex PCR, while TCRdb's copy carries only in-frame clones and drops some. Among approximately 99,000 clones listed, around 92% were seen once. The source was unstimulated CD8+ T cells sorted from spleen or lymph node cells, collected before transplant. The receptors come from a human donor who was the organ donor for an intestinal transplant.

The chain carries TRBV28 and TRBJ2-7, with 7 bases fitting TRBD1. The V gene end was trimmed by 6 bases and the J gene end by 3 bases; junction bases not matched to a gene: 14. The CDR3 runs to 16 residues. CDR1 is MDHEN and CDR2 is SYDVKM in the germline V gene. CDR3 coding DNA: TGTGCCAGCAGCGAGAGAGAGGGGGCCACCCTCTACGAGCAGTACTTC. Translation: CASSEREGATLYEQYF.

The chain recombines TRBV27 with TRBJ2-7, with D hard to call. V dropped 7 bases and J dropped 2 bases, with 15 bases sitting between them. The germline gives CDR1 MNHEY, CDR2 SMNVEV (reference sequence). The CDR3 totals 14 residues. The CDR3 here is CASKTEFSPYEQYF. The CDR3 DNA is TGTGCCAGCAAAACAGAGTTCTCCCCCTACGAGCAGTACTTC.

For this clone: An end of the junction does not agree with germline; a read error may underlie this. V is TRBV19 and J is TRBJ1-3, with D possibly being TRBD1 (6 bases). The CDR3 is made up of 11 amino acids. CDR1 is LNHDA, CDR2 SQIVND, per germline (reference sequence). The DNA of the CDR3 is TGTGCCAGTAGTATAGGGGGGCGAAATGCGTTT. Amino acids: CASSIGGRNAF. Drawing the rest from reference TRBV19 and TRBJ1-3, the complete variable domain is DGGITQSPKYLFRKEGQNVTLSCEQNLNHDAMYWYRQDPGQGLRLIYYSQIVNDFQKGDIAEGYSVSREKKESFPLTVTSAQKNPTAFYLCASSIGGRNAFGEGSWLTVV.

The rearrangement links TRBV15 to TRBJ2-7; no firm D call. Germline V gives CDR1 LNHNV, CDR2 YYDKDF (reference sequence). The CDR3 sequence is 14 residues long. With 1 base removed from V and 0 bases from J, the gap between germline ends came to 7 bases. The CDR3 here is CATSRVPDSYEQYF. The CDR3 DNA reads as TGTGCCACCAGCAGAGTCCCAGACTCCTACGAGCAGTACTTC.

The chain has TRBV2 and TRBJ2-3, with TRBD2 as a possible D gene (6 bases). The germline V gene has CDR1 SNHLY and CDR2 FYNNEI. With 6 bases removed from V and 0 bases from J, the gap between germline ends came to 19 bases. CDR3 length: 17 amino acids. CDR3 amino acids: CASSAWVADSSTDTQYF. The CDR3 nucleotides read TGTGCCAGCAGCGCATGGGTAGCGGATTCTAGCACAGATACGCAGTATTTT.

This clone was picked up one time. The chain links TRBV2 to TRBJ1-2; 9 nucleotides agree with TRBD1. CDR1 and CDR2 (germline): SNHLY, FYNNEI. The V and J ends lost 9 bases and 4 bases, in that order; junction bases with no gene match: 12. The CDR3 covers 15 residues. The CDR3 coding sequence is TGTGCCAGGGAAGGGACAGGGCAAGAAGTCTATGGCTACACCTTC. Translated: CAREGTGQEVYGYTF.